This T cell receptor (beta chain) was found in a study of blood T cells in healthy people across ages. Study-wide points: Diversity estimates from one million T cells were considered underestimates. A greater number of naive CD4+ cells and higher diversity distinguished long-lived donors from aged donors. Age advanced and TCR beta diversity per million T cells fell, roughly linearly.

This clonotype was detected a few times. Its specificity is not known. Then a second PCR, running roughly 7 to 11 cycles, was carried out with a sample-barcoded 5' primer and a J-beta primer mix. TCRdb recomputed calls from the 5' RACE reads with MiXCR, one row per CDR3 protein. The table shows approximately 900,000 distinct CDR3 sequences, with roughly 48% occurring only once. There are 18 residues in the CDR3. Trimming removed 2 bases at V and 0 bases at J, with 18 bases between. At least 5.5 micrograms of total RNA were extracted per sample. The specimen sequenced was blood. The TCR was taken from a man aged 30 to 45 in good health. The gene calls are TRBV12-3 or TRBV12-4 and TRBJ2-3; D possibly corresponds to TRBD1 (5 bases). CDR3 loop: CASSLSVWGKTSTDTQYF. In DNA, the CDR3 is TGTGCCAGCAGTTTATCTGTTTGGGGCAAAACTAGCACAGATACGCAGTATTTT.